Described below is a single T cell receptor beta chain sequence and its context. Its target antigen remains unknown. No base quality information exists; no much larger clone differs at one position. This entry belongs to a study of blood T cell repertoires in COVID-19 (dated by TCRdb to 2020 to 2021). Looking at the study overall: The collaborator samples originated in the United States, Italy and Spain and spanned the acute and convalescent phases of COVID-19. A de-identified subject ID, COVID-19 status, age in years and sex were almost always included in the sample metadata. Samples came from the ongoing ImmuneRACE study (first 160 participants) plus 1,254 subjects from 6 global collaborators. The repertoires were released in a freely available public database intended as a resource for research on the immune response to SARS-CoV-2. Where available, HLA class I and class II types were taken from metadata supplied by the sample provider and were not determined by assay-based typing. The material from the prospective study consisted of cDNA or gDNA derived from T cells, B-cell-depleted T cells, or PBMCs. Subjects who had been exposed to COVID-19, were actively infected with it, or had recovered from it provided the deeply sampled blood TCRbeta repertoires that made up the dataset. Overall study outcomes, separate from this receptor: Clinical and demographic metadata were provided uncurated, with the amount varying by source and participant.

The immunoSEQ Assay, a bias-controlled multiplex PCR, was used to amplify TCRbeta CDR3 regions from genomic DNA. The authors' pipeline ran thus. The number of nucleated cells in each sample was estimated from the amplification of reference gene primers within the assay. To quantify the absolute abundance of each unique TCRbeta CDR3 rearrangement, sequence reads were collapsed and filtered. For each sample, productive Simpson clonality was calculated as the square root of Simpson's diversity index over productive rearrangements. The table was pulled from immuneACCESS by TCRdb, which kept in-frame rearrangements only. Such tables lose some clones; where checked, under half of the loss comes from unresolved V genes, and the rest has no known cause. Clonal size and the V and J genes are those of that table, whereas D and trimming came from the DNA. The sample table contains roughly 150,000 clones; only one count was recorded for roughly 80% of them. The biggest ten clones account for around 9.9% of the sample.

Reading the germline V gene (reference sequence) gives CDR1 LNHDA and CDR2 SQIVND. The V and J ends are trimmed by 7 bases and 3 bases, leaving 25 bases between them. From the cysteine through the phenylalanine, the CDR3 covers 18 amino acids. The sequence is cut down to CDR3 DNA, 54 bases in frame from base 1. Another Seattle source contributed samples from volunteer blood donors who had recovered from COVID-19. The collaborating institutions used their own protocols to collect whole blood in K2EDTA tubes. For TCRbeta analysis, collaborator samples were shipped as frozen whole blood, as isolated PBMCs, or as DNA extracted from either sample type.

Here the chain combines TRBV19 and TRBJ1-5; a weak D assignment points to TRBD1 (6 bases agree). The receptor was derived from a man in his 60s who had recovered from COVID-19. Sequencing used peripheral blood. The CDR3 is CASTKRKTGGANNQPQHF. Read as DNA, the sequence is TGTGCCAGTACCAAAAGAAAAACGGGGGGCGCGAACAATCAGCCCCAGCATTTT.